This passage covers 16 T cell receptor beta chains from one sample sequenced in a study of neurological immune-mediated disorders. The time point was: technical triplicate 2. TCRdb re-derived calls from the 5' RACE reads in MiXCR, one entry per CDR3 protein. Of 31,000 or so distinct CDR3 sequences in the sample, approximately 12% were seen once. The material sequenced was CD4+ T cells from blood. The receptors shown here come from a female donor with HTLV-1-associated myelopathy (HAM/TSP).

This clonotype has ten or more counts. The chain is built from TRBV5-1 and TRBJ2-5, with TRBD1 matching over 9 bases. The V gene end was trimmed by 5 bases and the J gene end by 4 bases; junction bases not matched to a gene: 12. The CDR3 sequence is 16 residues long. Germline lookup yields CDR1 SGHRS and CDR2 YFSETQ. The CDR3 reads CASSRGGQGRGETQYF. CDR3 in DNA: TGCGCCAGCAGTCGTGGGGGACAGGGACGCGGAGAGACCCAGTACTTC.

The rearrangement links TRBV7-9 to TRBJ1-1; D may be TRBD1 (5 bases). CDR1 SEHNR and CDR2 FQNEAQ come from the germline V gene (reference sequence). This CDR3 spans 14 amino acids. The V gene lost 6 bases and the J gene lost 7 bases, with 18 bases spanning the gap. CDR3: CASRTRAGDHEAFF. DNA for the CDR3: TGTGCCAGCAGGACCAGGGCTGGGGATCATGAAGCTTTCTTT.

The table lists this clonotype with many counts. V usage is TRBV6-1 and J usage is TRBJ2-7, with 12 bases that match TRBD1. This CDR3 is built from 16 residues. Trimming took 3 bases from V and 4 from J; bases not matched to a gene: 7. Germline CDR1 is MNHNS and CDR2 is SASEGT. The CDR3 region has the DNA TGTGCCAGCAGTGAGCGTGGGGGACAGGGGGCTTACGAGCAGTACTTC. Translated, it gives CASSERGGQGAYEQYF.

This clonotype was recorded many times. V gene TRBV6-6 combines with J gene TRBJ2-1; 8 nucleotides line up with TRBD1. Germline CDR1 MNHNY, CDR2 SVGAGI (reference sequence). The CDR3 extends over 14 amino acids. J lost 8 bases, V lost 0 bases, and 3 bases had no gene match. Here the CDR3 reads CASSYSQGAHEQFF. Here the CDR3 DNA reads TGTGCCAGCAGTTACTCGCAGGGGGCACATGAGCAGTTCTTC.

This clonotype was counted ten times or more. In DNA, the CDR3 is TGTGCCAGCAGCTTAGTTCCTCGACTAGCGGGATTATACGAGCAGTACTTC. The encoded protein is CASSLVPRLAGLYEQYF. The rearrangement links TRBV7-2 to TRBJ2-7, with 11 bases that match TRBD2. The V and J ends lost 1 base and 4 bases, in that order; junction bases with no gene match: 9. The CDR3 runs 17 residues. The germline CDR1 and CDR2 sequences are SGHTA and FQGNSA.

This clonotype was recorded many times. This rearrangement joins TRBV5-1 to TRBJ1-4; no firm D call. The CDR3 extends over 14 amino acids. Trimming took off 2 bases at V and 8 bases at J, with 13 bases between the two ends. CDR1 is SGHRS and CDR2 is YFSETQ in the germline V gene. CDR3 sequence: CASSFSSPSEKLFF. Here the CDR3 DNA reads TGCGCCAGCAGCTTCAGTTCTCCTTCCGAAAAACTGTTTTTT.

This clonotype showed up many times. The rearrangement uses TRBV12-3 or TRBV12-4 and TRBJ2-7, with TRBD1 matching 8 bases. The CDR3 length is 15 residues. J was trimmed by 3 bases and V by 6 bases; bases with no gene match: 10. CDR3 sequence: CASSRSGTGLYEQYF. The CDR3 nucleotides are TGTGCCAGCAGCCGGTCCGGGACAGGCCTCTACGAGCAGTACTTC.

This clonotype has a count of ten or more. The CDR3 DNA reads TGTGCCTCGAGGGACAGGAATAATTCACCCCTCCACTTT. It is translated as CASRDRNNSPLHF. The chain uses TRBV12-3 or TRBV12-4 and TRBJ1-6; TRBD1 matches at 8 bases. CDR3 length: 13 amino acids. The V segment lost 11 bases and the J segment 5 bases; nucleotides outside the gene matches: 5.

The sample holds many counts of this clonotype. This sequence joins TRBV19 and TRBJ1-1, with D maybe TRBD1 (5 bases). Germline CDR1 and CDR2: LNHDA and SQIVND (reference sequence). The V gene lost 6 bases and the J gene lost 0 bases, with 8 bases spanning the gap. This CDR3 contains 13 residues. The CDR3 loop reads CASRDTLNTEAFF. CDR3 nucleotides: TGTGCCAGTAGGGACACCTTGAACACTGAAGCTTTCTTT.

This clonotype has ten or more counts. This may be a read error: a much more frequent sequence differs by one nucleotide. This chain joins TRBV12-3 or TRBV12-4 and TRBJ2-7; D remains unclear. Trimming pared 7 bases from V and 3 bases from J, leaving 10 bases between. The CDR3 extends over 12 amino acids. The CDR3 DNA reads TGTGCCAGCACCCGGATGGGCTACGAGCAGTACTTC. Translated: CASTRMGYEQYF.

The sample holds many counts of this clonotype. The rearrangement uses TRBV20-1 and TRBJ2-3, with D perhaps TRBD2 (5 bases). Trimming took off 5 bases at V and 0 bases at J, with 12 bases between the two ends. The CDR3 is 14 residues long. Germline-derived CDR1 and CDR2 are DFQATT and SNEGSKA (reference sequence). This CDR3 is CSAPGIRSTDTQYF. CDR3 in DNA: TGCAGTGCTCCCGGGATCCGTAGCACAGATACGCAGTATTTT.

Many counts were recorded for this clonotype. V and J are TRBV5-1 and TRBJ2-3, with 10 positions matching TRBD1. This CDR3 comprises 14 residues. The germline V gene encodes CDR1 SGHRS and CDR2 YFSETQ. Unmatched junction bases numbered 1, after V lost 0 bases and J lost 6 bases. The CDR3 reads CASSLGDRGDTQYF. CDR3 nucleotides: TGCGCCAGCAGCTTGGGGGACAGGGGCGATACGCAGTATTTT.

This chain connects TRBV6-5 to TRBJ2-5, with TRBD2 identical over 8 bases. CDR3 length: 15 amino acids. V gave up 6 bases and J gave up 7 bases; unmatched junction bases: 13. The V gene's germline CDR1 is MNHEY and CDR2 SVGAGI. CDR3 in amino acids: CASSLEPGGARTQYF. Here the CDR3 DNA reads TGTGCCAGCAGCTTAGAGCCCGGGGGGGCCAGGACCCAGTACTTC.

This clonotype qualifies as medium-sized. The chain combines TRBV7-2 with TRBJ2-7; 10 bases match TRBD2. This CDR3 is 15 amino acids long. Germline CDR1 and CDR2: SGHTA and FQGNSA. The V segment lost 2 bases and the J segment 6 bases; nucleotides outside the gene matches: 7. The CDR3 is CASSLLAGDRFEQYF. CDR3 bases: TGTGCCAGCAGCTTACTAGCGGGGGACCGTTTCGAGCAGTACTTC.

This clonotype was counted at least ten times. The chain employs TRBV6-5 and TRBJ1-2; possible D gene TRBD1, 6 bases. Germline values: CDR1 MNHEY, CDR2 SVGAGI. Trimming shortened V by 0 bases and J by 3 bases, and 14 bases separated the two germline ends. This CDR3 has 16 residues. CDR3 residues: CASSYSKGGSDYGYTF. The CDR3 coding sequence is TGTGCCAGCAGTTACTCGAAGGGGGGGAGCGACTATGGCTACACCTTC.

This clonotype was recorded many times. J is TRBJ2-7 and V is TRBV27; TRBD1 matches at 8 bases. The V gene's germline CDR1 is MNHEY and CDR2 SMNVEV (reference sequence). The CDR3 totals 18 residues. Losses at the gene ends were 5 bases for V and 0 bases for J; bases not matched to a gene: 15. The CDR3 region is CASSPRQNRGKSSYEQYF. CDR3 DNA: TGTGCCAGCAGTCCCCGCCAGAACAGGGGGAAAAGCTCCTACGAGCAGTACTTC.